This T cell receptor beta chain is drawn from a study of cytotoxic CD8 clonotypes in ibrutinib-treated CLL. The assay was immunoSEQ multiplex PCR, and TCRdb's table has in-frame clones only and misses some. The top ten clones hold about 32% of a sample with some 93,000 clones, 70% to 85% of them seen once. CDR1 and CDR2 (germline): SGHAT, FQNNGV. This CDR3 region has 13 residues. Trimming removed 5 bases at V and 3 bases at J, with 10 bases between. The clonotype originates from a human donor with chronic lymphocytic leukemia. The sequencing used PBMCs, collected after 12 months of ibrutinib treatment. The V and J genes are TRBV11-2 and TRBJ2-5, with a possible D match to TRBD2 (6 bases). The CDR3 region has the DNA TGTGCCAGCAGCCTAGGACTAAAAGAGACCCAGTACTTC. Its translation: CASSLGLKETQYF.